This entry concerns a single T cell receptor (beta chain). Antigen: not known. By quantitative 5'-RACE with molecular barcodes, the TCR beta libraries were made. Via MiXCR, TCRdb re-called the 5' RACE reads, giving one row per CDR3 protein. The table records a few hundred thousand distinct CDR3 sequences, over 8.5% of them present only once. This entry belongs to a study of CD8 T cells in ankylosing spondylitis. General observations from the study: A TCR beta motif of 8 or 9 highly homologous variants appeared characteristic of ankylosing spondylitis blood. Clones tied to disease were said to be significantly enriched in matched ankylosing spondylitis synovial fluid.

This CDR3 has 14 amino acids. Germline loops: CDR1 SGHNT, CDR2 YYREEE (reference sequence). V lost 1 base to trimming and J lost 1 base, with 7 bases between them. This TCR derives from a male donor with ankylosing spondylitis or in good health (not recorded which). J is TRBJ2-3 and V is TRBV5-4, with D maybe TRBD1 (5 bases). Source material: blood, either unsorted or a sorted T cell fraction (not recorded which). The CDR3 sequence is CASSLLGGTDTQYF. DNA for the CDR3: TGTGCCAGCAGCTTGTTAGGGGGCACAGATACGCAGTATTTT.